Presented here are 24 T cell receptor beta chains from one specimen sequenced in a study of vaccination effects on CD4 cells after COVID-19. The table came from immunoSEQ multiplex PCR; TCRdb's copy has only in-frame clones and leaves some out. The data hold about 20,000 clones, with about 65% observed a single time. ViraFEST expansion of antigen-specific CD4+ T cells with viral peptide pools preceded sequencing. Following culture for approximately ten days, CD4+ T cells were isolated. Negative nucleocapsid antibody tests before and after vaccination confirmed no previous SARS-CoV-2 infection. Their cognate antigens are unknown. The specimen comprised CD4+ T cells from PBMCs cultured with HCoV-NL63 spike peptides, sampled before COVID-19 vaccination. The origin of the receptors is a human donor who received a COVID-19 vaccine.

The CDR3 DNA reads TGTGCCACCCGCGGGCAAGCGGGGGATACGCAGTATTTT. Translated: CATRGQAGDTQYF. The chain joins TRBV2 to TRBJ2-3; 7 bases line up with TRBD2. The germline V gene encodes CDR1 SNHLY and CDR2 FYNNEI. V gave up 10 bases and J gave up 6 bases; unmatched junction bases: 10. CDR3 size: 13 residues.

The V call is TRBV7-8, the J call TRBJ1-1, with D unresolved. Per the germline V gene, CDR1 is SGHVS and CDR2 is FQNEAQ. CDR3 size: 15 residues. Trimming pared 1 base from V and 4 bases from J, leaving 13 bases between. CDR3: CASSLGAGPATEAFF. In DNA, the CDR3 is TGTGCCAGCAGCTTAGGGGCAGGCCCAGCCACTGAAGCTTTCTTT.

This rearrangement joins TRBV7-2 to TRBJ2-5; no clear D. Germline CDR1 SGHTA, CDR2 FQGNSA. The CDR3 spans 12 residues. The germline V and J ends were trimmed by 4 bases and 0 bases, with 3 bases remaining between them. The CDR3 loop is CASSSYQETQYF. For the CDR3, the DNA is TGTGCCAGCAGCTCGTACCAAGAGACCCAGTACTTC.

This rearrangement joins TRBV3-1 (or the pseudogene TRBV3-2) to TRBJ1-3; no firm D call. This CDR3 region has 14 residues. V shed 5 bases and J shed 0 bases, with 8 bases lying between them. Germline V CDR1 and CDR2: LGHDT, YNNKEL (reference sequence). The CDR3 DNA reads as TGTGCCAGCAGCTTCAGCGGCTCTGGAAACACCATATATTTT. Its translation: CASSFSGSGNTIYF.

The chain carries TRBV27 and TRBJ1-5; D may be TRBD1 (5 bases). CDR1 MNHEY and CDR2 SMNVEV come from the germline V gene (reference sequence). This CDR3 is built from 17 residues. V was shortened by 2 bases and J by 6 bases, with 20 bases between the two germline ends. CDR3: CASSLSGDPGGSQPQHF. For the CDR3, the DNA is TGTGCCAGCAGTTTAAGTGGGGACCCGGGTGGAAGTCAGCCCCAGCATTTT.

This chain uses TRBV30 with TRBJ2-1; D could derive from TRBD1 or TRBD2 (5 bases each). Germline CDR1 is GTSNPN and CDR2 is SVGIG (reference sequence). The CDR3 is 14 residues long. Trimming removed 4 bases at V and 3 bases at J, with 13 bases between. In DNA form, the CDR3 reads TGTGCCTGGACTGGGGGTGAAAACTACAATGAGCAGTTCTTC. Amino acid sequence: CAWTGGENYNEQFF.

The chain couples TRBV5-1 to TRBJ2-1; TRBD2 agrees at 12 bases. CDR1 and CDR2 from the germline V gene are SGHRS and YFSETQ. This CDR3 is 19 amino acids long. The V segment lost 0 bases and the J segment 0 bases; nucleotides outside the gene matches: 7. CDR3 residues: CASSLGGTSGRNSYNEQFF. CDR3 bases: TGCGCCAGCAGCTTGGGCGGGACTAGCGGGCGGAACTCCTACAATGAGCAGTTCTTC. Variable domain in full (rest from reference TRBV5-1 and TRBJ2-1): KAGVTQTPRYLIKTRGQQVTLSCSPISGHRSVSWYQQTPGQGLQFLFEYFSETQRNKGNFPGRFSGRQFSNSRSEMNVSTLELGDSALYLCASSLGGTSGRNSYNEQFFGPGTRLTVL.

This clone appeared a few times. The CDR3 loop is CASSPDLLAGGIGETQYF. CDR3 nucleotide sequence: TGTGCCAGCAGCCCGGACTTACTAGCGGGAGGAATCGGAGAGACCCAGTACTTC. V gene TRBV7-2 combines with J gene TRBJ2-5; TRBD2 matches 12 bases. Germline trimming cut 5 bases from V and 4 bases from J; bases unmatched to any gene: 14. Germline CDR1 SGHTA, CDR2 FQGNSA. This CDR3 spans 18 amino acids.

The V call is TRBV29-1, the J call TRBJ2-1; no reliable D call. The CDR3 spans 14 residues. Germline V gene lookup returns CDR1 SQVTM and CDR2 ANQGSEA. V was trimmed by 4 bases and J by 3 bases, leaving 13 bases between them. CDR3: CSVGLRMDYNEQFF. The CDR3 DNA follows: TGCAGCGTTGGCCTACGGATGGACTACAATGAGCAGTTCTTC.

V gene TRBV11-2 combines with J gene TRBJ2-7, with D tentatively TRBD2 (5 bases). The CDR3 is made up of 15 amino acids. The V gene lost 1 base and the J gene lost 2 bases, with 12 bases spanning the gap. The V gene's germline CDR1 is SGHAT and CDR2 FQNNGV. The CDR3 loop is CASSLVVGLAYEQYF. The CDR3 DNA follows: TGTGCCAGCAGCTTAGTGGTAGGACTGGCCTACGAGCAGTACTTC.

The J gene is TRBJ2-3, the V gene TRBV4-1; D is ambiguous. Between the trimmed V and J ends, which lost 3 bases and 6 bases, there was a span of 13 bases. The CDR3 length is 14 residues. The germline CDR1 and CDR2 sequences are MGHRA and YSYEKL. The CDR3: CASSQPGPGDTQYF. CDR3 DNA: TGCGCCAGCAGCCAGCCCGGCCCCGGGGATACGCAGTATTTT.

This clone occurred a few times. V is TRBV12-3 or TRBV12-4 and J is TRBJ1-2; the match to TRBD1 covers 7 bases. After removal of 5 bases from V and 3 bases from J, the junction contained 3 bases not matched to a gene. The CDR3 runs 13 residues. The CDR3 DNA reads TGTGCCAGCAGTCCGACAGGGCACTATGGCTACACCTTC. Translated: CASSPTGHYGYTF.

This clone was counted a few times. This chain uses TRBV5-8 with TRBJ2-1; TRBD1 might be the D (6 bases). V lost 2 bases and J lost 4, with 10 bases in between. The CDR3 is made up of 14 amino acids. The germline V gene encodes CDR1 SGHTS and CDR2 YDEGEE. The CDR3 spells CASSFTGSYNEQFF. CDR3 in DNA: TGTGCCAGCAGCTTTACAGGGTCTTACAATGAGCAGTTCTTC.

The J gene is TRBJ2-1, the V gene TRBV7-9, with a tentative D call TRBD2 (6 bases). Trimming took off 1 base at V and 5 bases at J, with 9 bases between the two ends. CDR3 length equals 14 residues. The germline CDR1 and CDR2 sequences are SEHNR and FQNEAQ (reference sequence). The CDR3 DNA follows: TGTGCCAGCAGCTTAGGCGGGAACAACAATGAGCAGTTCTTC. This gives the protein CASSLGGNNNEQFF.

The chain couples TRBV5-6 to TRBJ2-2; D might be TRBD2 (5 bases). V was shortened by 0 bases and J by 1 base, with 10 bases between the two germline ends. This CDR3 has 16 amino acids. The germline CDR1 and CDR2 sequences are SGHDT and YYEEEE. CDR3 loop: CASSLDRRGNTGELFF. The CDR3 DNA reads TGTGCCAGCAGCTTGGACCGTCGGGGGAACACCGGGGAGCTGTTTTTT.

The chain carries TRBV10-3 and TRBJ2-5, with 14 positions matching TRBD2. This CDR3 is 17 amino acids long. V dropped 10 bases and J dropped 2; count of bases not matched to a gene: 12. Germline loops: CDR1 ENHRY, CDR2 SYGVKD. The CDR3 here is CATSLGLAGVSQETQYF. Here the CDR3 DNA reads TGTGCCACCTCACTGGGACTAGCGGGGGTATCTCAAGAGACCCAGTACTTC.

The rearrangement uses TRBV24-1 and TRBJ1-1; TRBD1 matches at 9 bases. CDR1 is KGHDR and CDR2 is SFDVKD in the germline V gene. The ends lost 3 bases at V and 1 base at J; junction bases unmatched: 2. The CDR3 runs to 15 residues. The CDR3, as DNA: TGTGCCACCAGTGATCCGGGACAGGGGAACACTGAAGCTTTCTTT. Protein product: CATSDPGQGNTEAFF.

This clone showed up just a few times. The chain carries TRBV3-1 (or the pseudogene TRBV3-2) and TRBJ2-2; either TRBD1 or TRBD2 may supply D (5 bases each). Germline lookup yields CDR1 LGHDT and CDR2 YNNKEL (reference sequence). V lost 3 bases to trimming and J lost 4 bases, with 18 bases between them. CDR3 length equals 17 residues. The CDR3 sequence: CASSHTGRRAGTGELFF. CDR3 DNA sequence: TGTGCCAGCAGCCATACGGGGCGGCGAGCCGGCACCGGGGAGCTGTTTTTT.

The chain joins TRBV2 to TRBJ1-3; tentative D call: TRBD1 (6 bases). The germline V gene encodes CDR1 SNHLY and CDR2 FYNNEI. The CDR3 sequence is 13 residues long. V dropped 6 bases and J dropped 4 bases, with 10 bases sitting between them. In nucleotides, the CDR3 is TGTGCCAGCAGCCCAGACAGGGGAAACACCATATATTTT. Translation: CASSPDRGNTIYF.

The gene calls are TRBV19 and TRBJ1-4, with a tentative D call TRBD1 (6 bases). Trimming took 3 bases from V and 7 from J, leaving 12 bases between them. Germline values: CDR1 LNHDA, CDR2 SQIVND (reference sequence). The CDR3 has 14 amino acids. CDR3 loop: CASSISGAGEKLFF. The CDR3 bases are TGTGCCAGTAGTATCTCGGGGGCGGGTGAAAAACTGTTTTTT. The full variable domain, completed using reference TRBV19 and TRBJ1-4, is DGGITQSPKYLFRKEGQNVTLSCEQNLNHDAMYWYRQDPGQGLRLIYYSQIVNDFQKGDIAEGYSVSREKKESFPLTVTSAQKNPTAFYLCASSISGAGEKLFFGSGTQLSVL.

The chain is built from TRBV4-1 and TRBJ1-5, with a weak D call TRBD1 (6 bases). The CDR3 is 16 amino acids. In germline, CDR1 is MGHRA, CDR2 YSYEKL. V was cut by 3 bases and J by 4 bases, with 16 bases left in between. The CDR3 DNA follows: TGCGCCAGCAGCCACTCTCTACAGGGAGGGAATCAGCCCCAGCATTTT. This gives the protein CASSHSLQGGNQPQHF.

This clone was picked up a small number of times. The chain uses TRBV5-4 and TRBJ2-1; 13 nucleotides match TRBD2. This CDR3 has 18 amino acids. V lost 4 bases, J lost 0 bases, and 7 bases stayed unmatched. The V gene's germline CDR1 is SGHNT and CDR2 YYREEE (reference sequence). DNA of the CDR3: TGTGCCAGCAGCAGGGGACTAGCGGGAAGAAGCTCCTACAATGAGCAGTTCTTC. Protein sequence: CASSRGLAGRSSYNEQFF.

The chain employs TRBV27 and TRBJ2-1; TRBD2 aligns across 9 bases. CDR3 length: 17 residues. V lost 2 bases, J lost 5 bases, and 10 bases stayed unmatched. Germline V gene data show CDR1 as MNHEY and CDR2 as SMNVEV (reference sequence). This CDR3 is CASSLRLREGLHNEQFF. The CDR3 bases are TGTGCCAGCAGTTTACGCTTGCGGGAGGGCCTCCACAATGAGCAGTTCTTC.

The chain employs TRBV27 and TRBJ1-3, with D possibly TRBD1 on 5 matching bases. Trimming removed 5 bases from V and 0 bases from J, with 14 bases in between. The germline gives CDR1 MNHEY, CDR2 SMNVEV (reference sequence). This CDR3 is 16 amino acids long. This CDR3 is CASSEGVWGSGNTIYF. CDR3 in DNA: TGTGCCAGCAGTGAAGGGGTTTGGGGCTCTGGAAACACCATATATTTT.